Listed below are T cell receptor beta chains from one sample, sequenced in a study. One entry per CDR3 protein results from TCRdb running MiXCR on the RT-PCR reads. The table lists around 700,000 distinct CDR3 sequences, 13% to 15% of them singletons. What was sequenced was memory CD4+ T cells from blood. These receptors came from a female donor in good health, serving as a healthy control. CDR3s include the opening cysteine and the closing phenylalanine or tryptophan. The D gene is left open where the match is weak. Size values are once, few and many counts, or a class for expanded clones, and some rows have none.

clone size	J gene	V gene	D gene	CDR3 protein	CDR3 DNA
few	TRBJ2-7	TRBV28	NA	CASSPPRDGAYEQYF	TGTGCCAGCAGTCCTCCCCGGGACGGGGCCTACGAGCAGTACTTC
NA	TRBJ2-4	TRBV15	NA	CATSRDGGAKNIQYF	TGTGCCACCAGCAGAGACGGCGGGGCCAAAAACATTCAGTACTTC
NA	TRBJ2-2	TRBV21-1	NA	CASSKVYQGVTGELFF	TGTGCCAGCAGCAAAGTGTATCAGGGGGTCACCGGGGAGCTGTTTTTT
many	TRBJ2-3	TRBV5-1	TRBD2	CASSGGSGTSTDTQYF	TGCGCCAGCAGCGGAGGTAGCGGGACTAGCACAGATACGCAGTATTTT
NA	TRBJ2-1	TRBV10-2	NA	CASSGLQGFSYNEQFF	TGCGCCAGCAGTGGACTCCAGGGGTTCTCTTACAATGAGCAGTTCTTC
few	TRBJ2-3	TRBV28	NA	CASSWRLTDTQYF	TGTGCCAGCAGCTGGCGGCTCACAGATACGCAGTATTTT
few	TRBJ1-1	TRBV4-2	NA	CASSQEGRLGAFAEAFF	TGTGCCAGCAGCCAAGAAGGACGGTTGGGAGCCTTCGCTGAAGCTTTCTTT
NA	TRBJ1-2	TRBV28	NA	CASSLRRQPGYTF	TGTGCCAGCAGTTTACGCAGACAACCTGGCTACACCTTC
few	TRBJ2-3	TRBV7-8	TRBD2	CASSLAPGSGRAQDTQYF	TGTGCCAGCAGCTTAGCGCCGGGTAGCGGGAGGGCCCAAGATACGCAGTATTTT
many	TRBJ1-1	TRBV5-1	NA	CASSPRGNTEAFF	TGCGCCAGCAGCCCCAGGGGAAACACTGAAGCTTTCTTT
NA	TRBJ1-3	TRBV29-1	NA	CSAKQGLGGNTIYF	TGCAGCGCAAAACAGGGTCTTGGTGGAAACACCATATATTTT
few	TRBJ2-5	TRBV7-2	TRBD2	CASSLSGGARETQYF	TGTGCCAGCAGCTTGAGCGGGGGGGCGAGGGAGACCCAGTACTTC
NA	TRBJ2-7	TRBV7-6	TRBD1	CASSLGQGPSYEQYF	TGTGCCAGCAGCTTAGGACAGGGCCCCTCCTACGAGCAGTACTTC
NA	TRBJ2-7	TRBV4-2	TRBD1	CASSQAQGAGHYEQYF	TGTGCCAGCAGCCAAGCCCAGGGGGCGGGCCACTACGAGCAGTACTTC
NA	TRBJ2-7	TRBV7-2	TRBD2	CASSVSGSGFFPDEQYF	TGTGCCAGCAGCGTGAGCGGGAGTGGTTTCTTCCCTGACGAGCAGTACTTC
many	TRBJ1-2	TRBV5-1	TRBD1	CASRTGGDYGYTF	TGCGCCAGCAGAACAGGGGGCGACTATGGCTACACCTTC
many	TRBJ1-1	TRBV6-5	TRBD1	CASSLTGLGTEAFF	TGTGCCAGCAGCCTGACAGGGTTGGGCACTGAAGCTTTCTTT
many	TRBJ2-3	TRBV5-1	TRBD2	CASSLASGALSTQYF	TGCGCCAGCAGCTTGGCTAGCGGGGCCTTGAGTACGCAGTATTTT
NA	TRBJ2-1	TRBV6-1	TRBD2	CASSYTSGSFSYNEQFF	TGTGCCAGCAGCTATACTAGCGGGAGTTTCTCCTACAATGAGCAGTTCTTC
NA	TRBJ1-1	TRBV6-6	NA	CASIAGTEAFF	TGTGCCAGCATAGCGGGCACTGAAGCTTTCTTT
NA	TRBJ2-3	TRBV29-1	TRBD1	CSSYRGLDTQYF	TGCAGCTCTTACAGGGGTCTAGATACGCAGTATTTT
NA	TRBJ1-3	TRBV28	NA	CASSMPARSGNTIYF	TGTGCCAGCAGTATGCCAGCTCGCTCTGGAAACACCATATATTTT
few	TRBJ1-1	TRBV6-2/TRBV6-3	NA	CATTEGGSDTEAFF	TGTGCCACCACCGAAGGGGGATCGGACACTGAAGCTTTCTTT
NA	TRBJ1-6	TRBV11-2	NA	CASSPGSRGAPLHF	TGTGCCAGCAGCCCCGGATCCCGCGGAGCACCCCTCCACTTT
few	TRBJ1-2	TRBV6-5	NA	CASSYSVQRGYTF	TGTGCCAGCAGTTACTCGGTTCAGCGTGGCTACACCTTC
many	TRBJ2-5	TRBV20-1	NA	CSAPKRETETQYF	TGCAGTGCTCCCAAAAGGGAGACAGAGACCCAGTACTTC
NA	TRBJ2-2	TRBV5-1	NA	CASYRENTGELFF	TGCGCCAGTTACAGGGAGAACACCGGGGAGCTGTTTTTT
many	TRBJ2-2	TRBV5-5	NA	CASSLSPGANTGELFF	TGTGCCAGCAGCTTGTCCCCCGGGGCGAACACCGGGGAGCTGTTTTTT
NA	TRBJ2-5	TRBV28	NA	CASRAQGGGKETQYF	TGTGCCAGCAGAGCTCAGGGTGGAGGAAAGGAGACCCAGTACTTC
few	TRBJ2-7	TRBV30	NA	CAWSVSHEQYF	TGTGCCTGGAGTGTTTCCCACGAGCAGTACTTC
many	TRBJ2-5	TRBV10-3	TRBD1	CAISDPGTGVGETQYF	TGTGCCATCAGTGACCCCGGGACAGGGGTGGGAGAGACCCAGTACTTC
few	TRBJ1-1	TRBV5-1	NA	CASSFTSSSTEAFF	TGCGCCAGCAGCTTTACTTCCTCTAGCACTGAAGCTTTCTTT
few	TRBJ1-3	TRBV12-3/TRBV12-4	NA	CASIPQGSGNTIYF	TGTGCCAGCATCCCACAGGGCTCTGGAAACACCATATATTTT
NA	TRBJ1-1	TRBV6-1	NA	CASSDGQMWTEAFF	TGTGCCAGCAGTGATGGACAGATGTGGACTGAAGCTTTCTTT
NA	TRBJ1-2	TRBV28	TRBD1	CASSLWQDREIHGYTF	TGTGCCAGCAGTTTATGGCAGGACAGGGAGATTCATGGCTACACCTTC